This T cell receptor (beta chain) comes out of a study of blood T cell repertoires in COVID-19. Per the authors' pipeline: Amplification of reference gene primers was used by the study to estimate nucleated cell counts. The repertoire was sequenced with immunoSEQ multiplex PCR; TCRdb's copy has only in-frame clones and lacks some. From that table come the V and J calls and clone size; the DNA was used to work out D and trimming. The sample carries 120,000 to 150,000 clones, roughly 87% recorded once. The length of the CDR3 is 15 residues. Germline CDR1 is LGHNT and CDR2 is FRNRAP. Trimming shortened V by 1 base and J by 2 bases, and 9 bases separated the two germline ends.

The chain employs TRBV12-5 and TRBJ1-5; the D gene is possibly TRBD1 (6 bases). The source is a woman in her forties or fifties with acute or convalescent COVID-19. The sequenced material came from peripheral blood. The chain's CDR3 is CASGLEGGGNQPQHF. The CDR3, as DNA: TGTGCTAGTGGTTTGGAGGGGGGGGGCAATCAGCCCCAGCATTTT.